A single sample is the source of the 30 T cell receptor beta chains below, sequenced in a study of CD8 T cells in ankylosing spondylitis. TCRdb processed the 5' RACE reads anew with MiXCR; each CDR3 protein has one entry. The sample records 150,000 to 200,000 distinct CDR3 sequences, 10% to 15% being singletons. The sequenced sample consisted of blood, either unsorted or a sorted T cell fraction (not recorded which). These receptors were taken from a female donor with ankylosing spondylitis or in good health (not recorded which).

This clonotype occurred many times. The CDR3 DNA reads as TGTGCCAGCTCGTCCGACAGAAACTATCAGCCCCAGCATTTT. Translated: CASSSDRNYQPQHF. The genes are TRBV18 and TRBJ1-5; weak D call: TRBD1 (5 bases). Germline V CDR1 and CDR2: KGHSH, LQKENI. CDR3 length: 14 residues. V lost 6 bases, J lost 5 bases, and 14 bases lay in between.

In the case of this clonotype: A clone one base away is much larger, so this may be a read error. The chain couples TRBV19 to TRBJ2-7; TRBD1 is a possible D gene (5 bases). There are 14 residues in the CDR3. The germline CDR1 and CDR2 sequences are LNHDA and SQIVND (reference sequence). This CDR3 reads CVSSPFGASYEQYF. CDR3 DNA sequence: TGTGTCAGTAGTCCCTTTGGGGCTTCTTACGAGCAGTACTTC.

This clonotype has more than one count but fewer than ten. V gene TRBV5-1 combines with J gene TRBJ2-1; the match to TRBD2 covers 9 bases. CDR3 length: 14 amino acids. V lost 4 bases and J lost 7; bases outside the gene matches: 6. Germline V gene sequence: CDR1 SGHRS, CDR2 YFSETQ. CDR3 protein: CASSPGLASNEQFF. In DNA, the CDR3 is TGCGCCAGCAGCCCGGGACTAGCATCAAATGAGCAGTTCTTC.

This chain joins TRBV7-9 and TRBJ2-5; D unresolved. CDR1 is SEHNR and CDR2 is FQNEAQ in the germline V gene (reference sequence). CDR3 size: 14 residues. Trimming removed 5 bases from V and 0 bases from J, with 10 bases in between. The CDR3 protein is CASSKETYQETQYF. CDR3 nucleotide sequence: TGTGCCAGCAGCAAAGAGACTTACCAAGAGACCCAGTACTTC.

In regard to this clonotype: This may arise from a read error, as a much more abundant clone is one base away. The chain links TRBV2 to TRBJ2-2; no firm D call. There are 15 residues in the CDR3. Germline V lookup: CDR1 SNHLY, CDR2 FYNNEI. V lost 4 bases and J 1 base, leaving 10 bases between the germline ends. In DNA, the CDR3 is TGTGCCAGCAGTGCAGGAGTGAGGAACACCGGGGAGCTGTTTTTT. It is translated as CASSAGVRNTGELFF.

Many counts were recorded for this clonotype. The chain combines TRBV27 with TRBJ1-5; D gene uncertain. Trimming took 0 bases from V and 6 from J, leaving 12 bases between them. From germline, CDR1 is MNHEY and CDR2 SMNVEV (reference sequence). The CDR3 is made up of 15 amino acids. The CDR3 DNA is TGTGCCAGCAGTTTATCGATCCTCTCCTCTCAGCCCCAGCATTTT. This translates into CASSLSILSSQPQHF.

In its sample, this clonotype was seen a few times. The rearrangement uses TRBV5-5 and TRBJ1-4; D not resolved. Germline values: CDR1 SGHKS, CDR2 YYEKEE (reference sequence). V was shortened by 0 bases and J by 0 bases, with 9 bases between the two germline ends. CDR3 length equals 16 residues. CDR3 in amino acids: CASSLDRSATNEKLFF. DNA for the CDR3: TGTGCCAGCAGCTTGGACCGCTCCGCAACTAATGAAAAACTGTTTTTT.

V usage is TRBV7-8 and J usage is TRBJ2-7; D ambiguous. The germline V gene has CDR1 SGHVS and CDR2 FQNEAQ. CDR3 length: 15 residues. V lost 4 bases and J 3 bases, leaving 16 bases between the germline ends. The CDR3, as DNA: TGTGCCAGCAGCTCCTCTCGCCACTTGAGCTACGAGCAGTACTTC. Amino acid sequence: CASSSSRHLSYEQYF.

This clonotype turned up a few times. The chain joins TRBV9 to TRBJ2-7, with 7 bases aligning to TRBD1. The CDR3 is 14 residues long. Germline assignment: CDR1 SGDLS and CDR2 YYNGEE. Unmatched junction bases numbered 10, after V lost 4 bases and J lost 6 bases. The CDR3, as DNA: TGTGCCAGCAGCTCCCGGGACAGTACGGGCGAGCAGTACTTC. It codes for CASSSRDSTGEQYF.

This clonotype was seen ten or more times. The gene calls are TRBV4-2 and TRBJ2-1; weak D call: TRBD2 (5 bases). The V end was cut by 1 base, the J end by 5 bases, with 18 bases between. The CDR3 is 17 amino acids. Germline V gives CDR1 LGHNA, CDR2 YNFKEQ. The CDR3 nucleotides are TGTGCCAGCAGCCAAGTCTCTCTCGCGGGTTCTCACAATGAGCAGTTCTTC. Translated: CASSQVSLAGSHNEQFF.

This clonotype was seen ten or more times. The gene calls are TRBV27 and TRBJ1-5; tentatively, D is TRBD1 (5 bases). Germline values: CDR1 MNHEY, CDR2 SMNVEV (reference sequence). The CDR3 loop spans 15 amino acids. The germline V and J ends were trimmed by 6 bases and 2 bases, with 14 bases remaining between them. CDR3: CASSPTGGGNQPQHF. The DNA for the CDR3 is TGTGCCAGCAGCCCTACCGGGGGAGGCAATCAGCCCCAGCATTTT.

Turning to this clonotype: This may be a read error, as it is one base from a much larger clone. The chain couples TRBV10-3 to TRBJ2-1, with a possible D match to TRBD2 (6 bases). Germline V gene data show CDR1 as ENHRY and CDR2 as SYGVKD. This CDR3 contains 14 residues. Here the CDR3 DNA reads TGTGCCATCAGTGCGGTGGGCGGGGAGTATGAGCAGTCCTTC. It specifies CAISAVGGEYEQSF.

This chain's CDR3 is CSVGGTGVPNQPQHF. CDR3 bases: TGCAGTGTCGGGGGGACAGGGGTCCCCAATCAGCCCCAGCATTTT. The rearrangement joins TRBV20-1 to TRBJ1-5, with 10 bases identical to TRBD1. The V and J ends lost 7 bases and 3 bases, in that order; junction bases with no gene match: 9. Germline V gives CDR1 DFQATT, CDR2 SNEGSKA (reference sequence). CDR3 length: 15 amino acids.

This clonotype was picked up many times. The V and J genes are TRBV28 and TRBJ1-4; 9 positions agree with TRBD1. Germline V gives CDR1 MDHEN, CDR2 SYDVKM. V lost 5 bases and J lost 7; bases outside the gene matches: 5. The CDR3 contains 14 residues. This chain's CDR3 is CASSPGQGGEKLFF. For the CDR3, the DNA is TGTGCCAGCAGTCCGGGACAGGGTGGTGAAAAACTGTTTTTT.

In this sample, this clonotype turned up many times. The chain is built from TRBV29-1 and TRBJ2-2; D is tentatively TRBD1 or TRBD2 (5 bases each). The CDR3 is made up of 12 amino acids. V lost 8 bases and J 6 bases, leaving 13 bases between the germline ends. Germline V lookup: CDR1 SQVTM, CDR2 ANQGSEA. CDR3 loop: CSTMGDPGELFF. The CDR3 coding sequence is TGCAGCACGATGGGGGACCCCGGGGAGCTGTTTTTT.

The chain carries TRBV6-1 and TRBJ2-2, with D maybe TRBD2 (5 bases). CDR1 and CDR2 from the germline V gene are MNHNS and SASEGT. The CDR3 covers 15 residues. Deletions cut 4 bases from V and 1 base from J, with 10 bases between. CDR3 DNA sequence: TGTGCCAGCAGTGGGCTCGCGGGGAACACCGGGGAGCTGTTTTTT. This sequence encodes CASSGLAGNTGELFF.

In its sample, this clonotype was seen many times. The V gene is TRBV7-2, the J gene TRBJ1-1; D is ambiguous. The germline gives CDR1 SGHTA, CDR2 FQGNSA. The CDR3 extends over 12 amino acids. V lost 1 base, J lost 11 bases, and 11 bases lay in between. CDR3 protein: CASSLVSREAFF. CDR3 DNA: TGTGCCAGCAGCTTAGTGAGCCGTGAGGCTTTCTTT.

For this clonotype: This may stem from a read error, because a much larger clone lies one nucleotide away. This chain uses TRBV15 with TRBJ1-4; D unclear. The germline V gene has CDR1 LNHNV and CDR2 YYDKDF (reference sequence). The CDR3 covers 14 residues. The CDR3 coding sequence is TGTCCCACCAGCAGAACGAACGGGGATGAAAAACTGTTTTTT. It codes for CPTSRTNGDEKLFF. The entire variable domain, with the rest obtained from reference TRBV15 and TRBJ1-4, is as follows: DAMVIQNPRYQVTQFGKPVTLSCSQTLNHNVMYWYQQKSSQAPKLLFHYYDKDFNNEADTPDNFQSRRPNTSFCFLDIRSPGLGDTAMYLCPTSRTNGDEKLFFGSGTQLSVL.

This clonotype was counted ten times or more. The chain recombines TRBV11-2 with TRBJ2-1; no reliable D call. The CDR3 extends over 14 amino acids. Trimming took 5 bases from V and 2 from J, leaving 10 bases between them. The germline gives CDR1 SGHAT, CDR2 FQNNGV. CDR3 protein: CASSRIWAYNEQFF. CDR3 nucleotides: TGTGCCAGCAGCCGAATTTGGGCCTACAATGAGCAGTTCTTC.

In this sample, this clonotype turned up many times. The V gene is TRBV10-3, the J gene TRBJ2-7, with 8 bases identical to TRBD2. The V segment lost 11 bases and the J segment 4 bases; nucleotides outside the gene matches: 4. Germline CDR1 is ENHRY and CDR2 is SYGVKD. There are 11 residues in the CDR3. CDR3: CAVGTSYEQYF. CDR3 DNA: TGTGCCGTCGGGACTAGTTACGAGCAGTACTTC.

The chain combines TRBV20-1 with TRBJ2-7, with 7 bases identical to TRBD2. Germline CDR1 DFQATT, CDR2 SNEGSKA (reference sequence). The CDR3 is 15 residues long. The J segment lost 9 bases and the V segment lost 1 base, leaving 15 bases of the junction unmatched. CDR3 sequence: CSARVSGGPQIRQYF. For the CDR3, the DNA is TGCAGTGCTAGAGTCTCGGGAGGACCCCAAATTCGGCAGTACTTC.

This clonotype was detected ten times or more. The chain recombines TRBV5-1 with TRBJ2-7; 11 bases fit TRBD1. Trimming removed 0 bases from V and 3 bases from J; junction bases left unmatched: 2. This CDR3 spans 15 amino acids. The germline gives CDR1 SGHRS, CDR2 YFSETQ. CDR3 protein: CASSLAGTGGYEQYF. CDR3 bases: TGCGCCAGCAGCTTGGCCGGGACAGGGGGCTACGAGCAGTACTTC.

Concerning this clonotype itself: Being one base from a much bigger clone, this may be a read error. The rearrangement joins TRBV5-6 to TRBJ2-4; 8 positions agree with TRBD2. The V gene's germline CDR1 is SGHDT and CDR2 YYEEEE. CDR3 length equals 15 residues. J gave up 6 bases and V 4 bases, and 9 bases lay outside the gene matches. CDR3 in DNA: TGTGCCAGCAGCAGCCCCCGGGAGGGGATAAACATTCAGTACTTC. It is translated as CASSSPREGINIQYF.

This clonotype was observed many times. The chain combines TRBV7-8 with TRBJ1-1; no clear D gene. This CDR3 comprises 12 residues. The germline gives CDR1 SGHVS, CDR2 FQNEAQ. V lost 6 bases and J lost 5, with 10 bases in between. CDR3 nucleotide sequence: TGTGCCAGCAGTCCAAGCGGAACTGAAGCTTTCTTT. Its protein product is CASSPSGTEAFF.

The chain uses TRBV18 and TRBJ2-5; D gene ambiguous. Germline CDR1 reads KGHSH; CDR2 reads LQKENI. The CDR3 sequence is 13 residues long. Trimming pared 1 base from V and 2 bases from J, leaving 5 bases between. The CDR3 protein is CASSPRQQETQYF. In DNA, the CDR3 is TGTGCCAGCTCACCACGGCAGCAAGAGACCCAGTACTTC.

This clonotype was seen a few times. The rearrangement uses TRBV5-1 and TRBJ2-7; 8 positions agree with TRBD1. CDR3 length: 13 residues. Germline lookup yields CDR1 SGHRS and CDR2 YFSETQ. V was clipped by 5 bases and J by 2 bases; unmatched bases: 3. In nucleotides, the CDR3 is TGCGCCAGCAGGATGACAGGGGCCTACGAGCAGTACTTC. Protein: CASRMTGAYEQYF.

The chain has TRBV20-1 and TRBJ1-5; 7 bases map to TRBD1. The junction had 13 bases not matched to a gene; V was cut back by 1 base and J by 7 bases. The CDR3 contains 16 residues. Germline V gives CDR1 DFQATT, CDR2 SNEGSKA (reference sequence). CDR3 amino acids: CSARGGGGEKRQPQHF. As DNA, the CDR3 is TGCAGTGCTAGAGGGGGAGGGGGCGAAAAAAGACAGCCCCAGCATTTT.

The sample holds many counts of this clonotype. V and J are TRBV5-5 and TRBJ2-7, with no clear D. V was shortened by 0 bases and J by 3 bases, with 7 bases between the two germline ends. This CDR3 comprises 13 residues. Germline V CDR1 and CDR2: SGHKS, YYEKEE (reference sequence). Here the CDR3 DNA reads TGTGCCAGCAGCTTGGCCAGAGACTACGAGCAGTACTTC. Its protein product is CASSLARDYEQYF. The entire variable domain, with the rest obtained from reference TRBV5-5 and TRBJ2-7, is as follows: DAGVTQSPTHLIKTRGQQVTLRCSPISGHKSVSWYQQVLGQGPQFIFQYYEKEERGRGNFPDRFSARQFPNYSSELNVNALLLGDSALYLCASSLARDYEQYFGPGTRLTVT.

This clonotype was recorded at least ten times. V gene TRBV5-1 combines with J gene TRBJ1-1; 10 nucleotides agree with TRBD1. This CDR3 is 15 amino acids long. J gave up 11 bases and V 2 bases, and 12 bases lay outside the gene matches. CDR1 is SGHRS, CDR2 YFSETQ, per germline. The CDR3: CASSFAGTGDRRAFF. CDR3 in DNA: TGCGCCAGCAGCTTTGCCGGGACAGGGGACCGACGCGCTTTCTTT.

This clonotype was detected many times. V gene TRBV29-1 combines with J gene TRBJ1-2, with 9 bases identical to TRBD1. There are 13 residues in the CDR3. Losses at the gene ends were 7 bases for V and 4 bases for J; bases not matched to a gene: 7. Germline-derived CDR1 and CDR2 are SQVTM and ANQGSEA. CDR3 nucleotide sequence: TGCAGCGCTGGACAGGGGCAAGTCTATGGCTACACCTTC. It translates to CSAGQGQVYGYTF.